This T cell receptor beta chain was profiled in a study of OX40 agonist ivuxolimab in advanced cancers. At the level of the whole study: Ivuxolimab was a fully human IgG2 agonistic monoclonal antibody targeting the costimulatory receptor OX40 (CD134). Of the approximately 50 patients in dose escalation, some 19 had hepatocellular carcinoma, about 15 had melanoma, 9 had renal cell carcinoma and 9 had head and neck cancer. Partial responses occurred in three dose-escalation patients, of whom one had hepatocellular carcinoma and two had cutaneous melanoma. The paper covers the monotherapy dose-escalation part of the phase I ivuxolimab trial, which included N = 52 patients. Patients were allowed to have had prior anti-PD-1, anti-PD-L1 or anti-CTLA-4 therapy, and 30% to 40% of the dose-escalation patients had previously received checkpoint inhibitors. Peripheral TCRbeta sequencing was intended to test whether TCR sequence diversity was altered and clonal T-cell expansion was caused by ivuxolimab. In the dose-escalation cohort, roughly four fifths of patients were male, and the mean age was approximately 55 years, with a range of about 23 to 85. Intravenous ivuxolimab was administered to patients every 2 weeks at six dose levels: 0.01, 0.1, 0.3, 1.5, 3 and 10 mg/kg.

For sequencing of the TCRbeta CDR3 region, genomic DNA was extracted from the sorted cells. The immunoSEQ Assay was used for sequencing of TCRbeta CDR3 regions. TCRdb limited this immuneACCESS table to in-frame rearrangements with V and J called. A share of clones is missing; checked studies link under half to unresolved V genes, and the rest is unexplained. Across this sample there are around 30,000 clones, with roughly 80% seen only once. Of the sample, 2.6% is held by the ten largest clones. Concerning this clone: Its target antigen remains unknown. No much larger clone is present one base from it, and per-base qualities are unavailable.

Paper-wide results and their limitations: Low levels of normalized T-cell clonal expansion were also shown by some nonresponding patients. After ivuxolimab, more expanded clones were found on average in CD8+ T cells than in CD4+ T cells. Which antigens the clonally expanded peripheral T cells were specific for was not determined. In the 0.1-3.0 mg/kg groups, partial responders were among the patients with the lowest normalized peripheral clonal expansion, particularly in CD8+ T cells. At doses from 0.1 to 3.0 mg/kg, clonal expansion was seen in both CD4+ and CD8+ blood T cells between baseline and week 6.

A distance of 7 bases separates the germline ends of V and J, which lose 7 bases and 4 bases respectively. Via the germline V gene, CDR1 is MNHEY and CDR2 SVGAGI. Its CDR3 holds 11 amino acids, cysteine through phenylalanine. Of the read, only the CDR3 DNA is kept; its 33 bases are in frame from base 1. Patients with autoimmune disease history or receiving systemic immunosuppression were excluded from the trial. Peripheral blood for TCR sequencing was drawn from every dose cohort at baseline, at cycle 4 day 1 and at cycle 7 day 1. The samples were drawn from a first-in-human, open-label, multicenter phase I dose-escalation trial of ivuxolimab. Adults with locally advanced or metastatic head and neck squamous cell, hepatocellular, melanoma or renal cell carcinoma were enrolled in the trial. Before TCR sequencing, CD4+ and CD8+ T cells were separately sorted from peripheral blood.

The chain is made from TRBV6-5 and TRBJ1-1, with no confidently assigned D gene. The clonotype was recovered from an adult with an advanced solid tumor such as melanoma, head and neck, liver or kidney cancer. This sample comprised CD4+ or CD8+ T cells sorted from blood, obtained in a trial of the OX40 agonist ivuxolimab. The CDR3 is CASNLGTEAFF. In nucleotide form, the sequence is TGTGCCAGCAACCTCGGCACTGAAGCTTTCTTT.